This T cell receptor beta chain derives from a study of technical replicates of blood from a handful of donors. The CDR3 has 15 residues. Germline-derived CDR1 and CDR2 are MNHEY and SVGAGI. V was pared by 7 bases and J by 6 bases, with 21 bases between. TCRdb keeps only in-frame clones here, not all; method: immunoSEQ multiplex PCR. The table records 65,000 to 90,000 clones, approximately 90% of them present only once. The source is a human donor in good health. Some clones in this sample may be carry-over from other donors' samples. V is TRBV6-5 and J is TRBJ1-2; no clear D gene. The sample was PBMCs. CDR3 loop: CASTKSGLSRDGYTF. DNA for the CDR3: TGTGCCAGCACCAAGTCAGGTTTGAGTCGTGATGGCTACACCTTC.